The rows below give T cell receptor beta chains drawn from one sample of a study of molecular identifiers for immune sequencing clone quantification. TCRdb reprocessed the PCR reads via MiXCR and lists one record per CDR3 protein. The sample lists 60,000 to 75,000 distinct CDR3 sequences, under 20% occurring once. The sequencing input was naive CD8+ T cells from blood, with Jurkat cell RNA spiked in. The receptors stem from a human donor in good health. Some libraries in this study had Jurkat cell RNA spiked in. Each CDR3 is given with its conserved first and last residue. A D gene is named only where the DNA matches it firmly.

16 | TRBJ2-3 | - | TRBV10-3 | CAITPTGLSSTDTQYF
13 | TRBJ2-7 | TRBD1 | TRBV10-3 | CAIREDRGYEQYF
15 | TRBJ2-3 | - | TRBV5-6 | CASSLSESGPYTQYF
17 | TRBJ2-7 | - | TRBV3-1 | CASSQDSGHPYSYEQYF
14 | TRBJ2-7 | - | TRBV19 | CASSIRLASYEQYF
14 | TRBJ2-5 | - | TRBV5-4 | CASSLYRPEETQYF
13 | TRBJ2-7 | - | TRBV2 | CASSGLQSYEQYF
14 | TRBJ2-7 | - | TRBV18 | CASSPPTGNYEQYF
15 | TRBJ1-3 | - | TRBV7-9 | CASSLPTGFGSTIYF
16 | TRBJ1-3 | TRBD1 | TRBV10-3 | CAISGGTEATGNTIYF
18 | TRBJ2-1 | TRBD2 | TRBV6-5 | CASSYSSGGRGFGNEQFF
18 | TRBJ2-2 | TRBD2 | TRBV7-8 | CASSPRGLAGENTGELFF
15 | TRBJ2-6 | TRBD1 | TRBV25-1 | CASRDRKSGANVLTF
17 | TRBJ2-3 | TRBD2 | TRBV7-9 | CASSFPLWTSGTDTQYF
13 | TRBJ1-2 | TRBD1 | TRBV29-1 | CSVGEQGSYGYTF
16 | TRBJ2-1 | TRBD2 | TRBV27 | CASSLYPSGRVHEQFF
14 | TRBJ2-3 | - | TRBV9 | CASSIGGSTDTQYF
14 | TRBJ2-1 | TRBD2 | TRBV20-1 | CSAFGTSGLDEQFF
17 | TRBJ1-4 | - | TRBV5-6 | CASSHIEEAATNEKLFF
15 | TRBJ2-1 | TRBD2 | TRBV6-2/TRBV6-3 | CASNQLAGAILGQFF
13 | TRBJ2-1 | - | TRBV4-1 | CASSLALGEEQFF
16 | TRBJ1-1 | TRBD1 | TRBV3-1 | CASSQDTTRGGTEAFF
15 | TRBJ2-5 | TRBD1 | TRBV28 | CASSLGTDIQETQYF
15 | TRBJ2-3 | TRBD2 | TRBV4-1 | CASGLSGSGTDTQYF
14 | TRBJ2-3 | TRBD2 | TRBV20-1 | CSAPGLAGADTQYF
13 | TRBJ2-3 | - | TRBV6-5 | CASSYSASDTQYF
20 | TRBJ2-5 | TRBD2 | TRBV23-1 | CASSQSSGTSGSTKTETQYF
16 | TRBJ2-1 | - | TRBV11-1 | CASSLTAGGSYNEQFF
17 | TRBJ1-2 | - | TRBV5-5 | CASSLSDTLGPIAAWTF
15 | TRBJ2-3 | - | TRBV28 | CASTIGGPGTDTQYF
19 | TRBJ2-1 | TRBD2 | TRBV11-2 | CASSSPPGLAGGPYNEQFF
15 | TRBJ2-7 | TRBD1 | TRBV11-2 | CASSELDRGLYEQYF
15 | TRBJ2-1 | TRBD1 | TRBV13 | CASSLEGQGYNEQFF
18 | TRBJ2-2 | TRBD2 | TRBV4-3 | CASSQEHPGLANTGELFF
13 | TRBJ1-1 | - | TRBV13 | CASSFGPNTEAFF
12 | TRBJ2-1 | - | TRBV7-6 | CASSPDPSKQFF
14 | TRBJ2-7 | - | TRBV27 | CASSWTGYSYEQYF
14 | TRBJ2-3 | - | TRBV7-2 | CASSSWQQTDTQYF
14 | TRBJ2-7 | TRBD2 | TRBV15 | CATSLAGETYEQYF
17 | TRBJ2-3 | TRBD2 | TRBV6-5 | CASSARTSGGLSVTQYF
15 | TRBJ1-2 | - | TRBV14 | CASSQLGTESYGYTF
16 | TRBJ2-1 | TRBD2 | TRBV12-3/TRBV12-4 | CASSLSLAGWYNEQFF
12 | TRBJ2-3 | - | TRBV27 | CASSWVGGTQYF
15 | TRBJ2-5 | TRBD2 | TRBV7-2 | CASSFVGGMRETQYF
14 | TRBJ1-5 | - | TRBV27 | CASSLTGSRQPQHF
13 | TRBJ1-1 | - | TRBV6-1 | CASSHPGFTEAFF
16 | TRBJ2-1 | TRBD2 | TRBV4-1 | CASSQGLAGIGNEQFF
14 | TRBJ2-7 | - | TRBV19 | CASSIESAGYEQYF
13 | TRBJ2-5 | TRBD2 | TRBV30 | CAWSGLAGETQYF
18 | TRBJ2-6 | TRBD1 | TRBV12-5 | CASGLGQGPLSGANVLTF
18 | TRBJ2-3 | - | TRBV6-6 | CASTYPLVGDQPTDTQYF
13 | TRBJ2-1 | - | TRBV28 | CASSLSREYEQFF
12 | TRBJ2-7 | - | TRBV27 | CASGLTAYEQYF
17 | TRBJ2-7 | TRBD1 | TRBV15 | CATSNRWGTGVSYEQYF
13 | TRBJ2-1 | - | TRBV24-1 | CAASATRMGEQFF
17 | TRBJ2-3 | TRBD2 | TRBV7-6 | CASSLVDAGGPLDTQYF
15 | TRBJ2-7 | - | TRBV12-3/TRBV12-4 | CASSLGQSSSYEQYF